Listed below are T cell receptor beta chains from one sample, sequenced in a study of blood T cells in healthy people across ages. TCRdb analysed the 5' RACE reads with MiXCR anew, one entry per CDR3 protein. The data show 1,500,000 or so distinct CDR3 sequences, about 42% seen once. Sequenced material: blood. Receptors were obtained from a woman aged 18 to 35 in good health. Each CDR3 is given with its conserved first and last residue. Each record gives: D gene, V gene, clone size, J gene, CDR3 DNA, CDR3 protein. A D gene is named only where the DNA matches it firmly. Clone sizes are given selectively: once, few, many, or a class where the clone is expanded.

>-|TRBV10-3|few|TRBJ2-1
TGTGCCATCAGACTCGGACGGAGAGGGGGCAATGAGCAGTTCTTC
CAIRLGRRGGNEQFF
>-|TRBV5-1|-|TRBJ2-7
TGCGCCAGCAGCTTGGCCGTGGCGGGCTCCTACAATGAGCAGTACTTC
CASSLAVAGSYNEQYF
>-|TRBV28|-|TRBJ2-1
TGTGCCAGCAGTTTACAGTTGGGGAACTACAATGAGCAGTTCTTC
CASSLQLGNYNEQFF
>-|TRBV11-1|-|TRBJ2-1
TGTGCCAGCAGCTTGTACCCCAGGGGCTACAATGAGCAGTTCTTC
CASSLYPRGYNEQFF
>TRBD2|TRBV13|-|TRBJ2-1
TGTGCCAGCAGCCTAGACCTACTAGCGGGAAATGAGCAGTTCTTC
CASSLDLLAGNEQFF
>-|TRBV24-1|few|TRBJ1-1
TGTGCCACCAGCGGGGGTGCGGGGGCGTCGAACACTGAAGCTTTCTTT
CATSGGAGASNTEAFF
>-|TRBV7-2|-|TRBJ1-2
TGTGCCAGCAGCTTAACGACAGGTTCTAACTATGGCTACACCTTC
CASSLTTGSNYGYTF
>-|TRBV5-5|once|TRBJ2-7
TGTGCCAGCAGCTTCGGGAAACCCCTCAGTCGCTCCTACAATGAGCAGTACTTC
CASSFGKPLSRSYNEQYF
>-|TRBV20-1|many|TRBJ2-7
TGCAGTGCTAGAGGGACAGCCTCCTACGAGCAGTACTTC
CSARGTASYEQYF
>TRBD2|TRBV9|-|TRBJ2-5
TGTGCCAGCAGCGGCACGTCCCAAGCGGGAGAAGAGACCCAGTACTTC
CASSGTSQAGEETQYF
>-|TRBV9|-|TRBJ2-7
TGTGCCAGCAGCGTAGTTGCCTCTTACAATGAGCAGTACTTC
CASSVVASYNEQYF
>-|TRBV12-3/TRBV12-4|few|TRBJ1-6
TGTGCCAGCAGTACAGGGATTGGTTCACCCCTCCACTTT
CASSTGIGSPLHF
>-|TRBV10-3|few|TRBJ2-1
TGTGCCATCAGTGAGTCTTCCGCCGATGAGCAGTTCTTC
CAISESSADEQFF
>TRBD2|TRBV9|-|TRBJ2-3
TGTGCCAGCAGCTCTTCCGTGACTAGCGGTTCAGATACGCAGTATTTT
CASSSSVTSGSDTQYF
>-|TRBV12-5|-|TRBJ1-1
TGTGCTAGTGGGACCGAAAATTCTGAAGCTTTCTTT
CASGTENSEAFF
>TRBD1|TRBV6-5|few|TRBJ1-2
TGTGCCAGCAGTTACTCCGGACAGGGGGCTGGGGACTATGGCTACACCTTC
CASSYSGQGAGDYGYTF
>-|TRBV7-9|-|TRBJ1-4
TGTGCCAGCAGCCCGCCAGCAGGGGCTAATGAAAAACTGTTTTTT
CASSPPAGANEKLFF
>-|TRBV20-1|-|TRBJ1-1
TGCAGTGTTTACGAATCAGGGTACACTGAAGCTTTCTTT
CSVYESGYTEAFF
>TRBD2|TRBV10-3|-|TRBJ2-7
TGTGCCATCAGTTCCCTAGCGGGGGGCCACGAGCAGTACTTC
CAISSLAGGHEQYF
>-|TRBV20-1|few|TRBJ2-5
TGCAGTGCTTACCACCCGGGCAGGACACAAGAGACCCAGTACTTC
CSAYHPGRTQETQYF
>TRBD2|TRBV12-3/TRBV12-4|few|TRBJ2-3
TGTGCCAGCAGGTTTAGCGGGTACACAGATACGCAGTATTTT
CASRFSGYTDTQYF
>TRBD2|TRBV24-1|-|TRBJ2-1
TGTGCCACCAGTGACACCGGGACTAGCGGGGTCTACAATGAGCAGTTCTTC
CATSDTGTSGVYNEQFF
>-|TRBV27|few|TRBJ2-7
TGTGCCAGCAGTTTATCCTCCAGCGTCTACGAGCAGTACTTC
CASSLSSSVYEQYF
>-|TRBV28|few|TRBJ2-1
TGTGCCAGCTCTTCCGGCGGCAGGGGTGACAATGAGCAGTTCTTC
CASSSGGRGDNEQFF
>TRBD2|TRBV28|-|TRBJ2-5
TGTGCCAGCAGTTCGAGACTAGCTCGGGTTGAGACCCAGTACTTC
CASSSRLARVETQYF
>TRBD1|TRBV7-2|-|TRBJ1-2
TGTGCCAGCAGCAGAGATGGGACAGGGGGGGACTATGGCTACACCTTC
CASSRDGTGGDYGYTF
>TRBD1|TRBV2|-|TRBJ2-5
TGTGCCAGCAGTGTTGGGACAGGGCACCAAGAGACCCAGTACTTC
CASSVGTGHQETQYF
>TRBD2|TRBV19|-|TRBJ2-4
TGTGCCAGTAGTATAGGAGTAGCGGGAGCGGCCAAAAACATTCAGTACTTC
CASSIGVAGAAKNIQYF
>-|TRBV7-2|-|TRBJ2-7
TGTGCCAGCAGCTTAGACGGGGTCTACGAGCAGTACTTC
CASSLDGVYEQYF
>-|TRBV27|once|TRBJ2-7
TGTGCCAGCAGCTTAATGGTGTCCCCCTACAATGAGCAGTACTTC
CASSLMVSPYNEQYF
>-|TRBV4-2|few|TRBJ2-5
TGTGCCAGCAGCCCTCTGAGGGGAGATATCCAAGAGACCCAGTACTTC
CASSPLRGDIQETQYF
>TRBD1|TRBV12-3/TRBV12-4|-|TRBJ1-2
TGTGCCAGCACTCCACAGGGGGATGGCTACACCTTC
CASTPQGDGYTF
>-|TRBV6-5|few|TRBJ2-5
TGTGCCAGCAGTGTGAGGTACCAAGAGACCCAGTACTTC
CASSVRYQETQYF
>TRBD1|TRBV10-3|-|TRBJ1-4
TGTGCCATCAGTGATCCCGGCAGGGGGCAAACTAATGAAAAACTGTTTTTT
CAISDPGRGQTNEKLFF
>-|TRBV2|few|TRBJ1-5
TGTGCCAGCAGTGGGAGCAGTGACCGGGGCCCCCAGCATTTT
CASSGSSDRGPQHF
>TRBD1|TRBV7-8|-|TRBJ1-2
TGTGCCAGCAGCTCAGCAGGGGGCAGCTATGGCTACACCTTC
CASSSAGGSYGYTF
>TRBD1|TRBV7-9|-|TRBJ2-2
TGTGCCAGCAGCCCAAAGCCGACAGGGGACACCGGGGAGCTGTTTTTT
CASSPKPTGDTGELFF
>-|TRBV5-1|many|TRBJ2-5
TGTGCCAGCAGCTTCAACCTCCAAGAGACCCAGTACTTC
CASSFNLQETQYF
>TRBD2|TRBV25-1|-|TRBJ2-1
TGTGCCAGCAGTGATAATCCTAGCGGGAGCTCCTACAATGAGCAGTTCTTC
CASSDNPSGSSYNEQFF
>-|TRBV7-2|few|TRBJ1-2
TGTGCCAGCAGCCCTATCGGACCGGTGAACTATGGCTACACCTTC
CASSPIGPVNYGYTF